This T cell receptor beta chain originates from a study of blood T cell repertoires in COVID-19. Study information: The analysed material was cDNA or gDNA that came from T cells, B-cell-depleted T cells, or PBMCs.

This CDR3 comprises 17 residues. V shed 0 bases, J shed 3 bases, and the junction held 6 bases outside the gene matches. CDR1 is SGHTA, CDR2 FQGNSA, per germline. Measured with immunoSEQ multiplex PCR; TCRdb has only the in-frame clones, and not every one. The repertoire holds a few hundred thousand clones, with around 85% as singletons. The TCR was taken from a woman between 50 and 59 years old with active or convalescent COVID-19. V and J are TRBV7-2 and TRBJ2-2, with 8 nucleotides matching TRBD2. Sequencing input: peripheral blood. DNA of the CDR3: TGTGCCAGCAGCTTAGCGATGGCAGCGGGAGACACCGGGGAGCTGTTTTTT. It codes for CASSLAMAAGDTGELFF.